This T cell receptor delta chain was found in a study of gamma-delta T cells after stem cell transplantation. This clone has just a few counts. A far larger clone is one base from this, pointing to a likely read error. Other DNA sequences from this sample encode an identical CDR3 as well. TCRdb fed the RT-PCR reads to CATT. The data show approximately 1,000 delta-chain clones, with roughly 2.6% seen just once and 55% to 65% held by the top ten. Germline V gene data show CDR1 as GEAIGNYY and CDR2 as EKD. CDR3 length: 24 residues. V was pared by 1 base and J by 0 bases, with 38 bases between. The sample taken for sequencing was gamma-delta T cells. This TCR derives from a human donor. It is not recorded whose cells these are; they may come from a transplant donor. The chain carries TRDV2 and TRDJ1; D gene ambiguous. The CDR3 nucleotides are TGTGCCTGTGACACTGTCGGGTCTACGGGCGGGGTTATAGGTAATTGGGAGTACACCGATAAACTCATCTTT. This gives the protein CACDTVGSTGGVIGNWEYTDKLIF.